This TCR beta chain was captured by sequencing in a study of control samples from healthy donors and cancer patients. The CDR3 consists of 13 residues. V was clipped by 4 bases and J by 7 bases, with 11 bases between them. Germline V gene data show CDR1 as LGHNT and CDR2 as FRNRAP. This clone was found a few times. Sequenced by immunoSEQ multiplex PCR; TCRdb stores in-frame clones only, minus some. The sample includes about 58,000 clones, over 75% of them seen just once. This chain connects TRBV12-5 to TRBJ2-1, with a tentative D call TRBD2 (6 bases). This receptor was obtained from a woman in her fifties or sixties with lung cancer. The specimen sequenced was PBMCs. CDR3 in DNA: TGTGCTAGTGGTTGGGGGGTAGGGAATGAGCAGTTCTTC. Residues: CASGWGVGNEQFF.